The clone carrying this T cell receptor (beta chain) was detected only a few times. The data were obtained in a study of blood T cell repertoires in COVID-19. On the study more broadly: Whether acute or convalescent, the COVID-19 samples came from the United States, Italy and Spain. PBMCs, B-cell-depleted T cells, or T cells provided the cDNA or gDNA that made up the material.

With V trimmed by 0 bases and J by 3 bases, 2 bases remained unmatched. The germline gives CDR1 SGHRS, CDR2 YFSETQ. There are 14 residues in the CDR3. Under the authors' procedure: Estimated nucleated cell counts came from reference gene primer amplification. TCRdb's copy holds only in-frame clones and misses some; the assay was immunoSEQ multiplex PCR. D and trimming were read from the DNA, whereas the V and J calls and clone size are those reported in that table. Of about 62,000 clones in the sample, 75% to 90% were seen once. The sequenced sample consisted of peripheral blood. The clonotype comes from a woman of 80 years or more with acute or convalescent COVID-19. The rearrangement links TRBV5-1 to TRBJ1-1; 7 nucleotides line up with TRBD1. This CDR3 is CASSLATGDTEAFF. For the CDR3, the DNA is TGCGCCAGCAGCTTGGCCACAGGGGACACTGAAGCTTTCTTT.